The subject of this entry is one TCR beta chain. The target antigen is unknown. Donors counted as nominally healthy when sampled, yet unrecorded immune exposures were likely. The PCR made use of 60 Vbeta and 13 Jbeta primers. The method was immunoSEQ multiplex PCR; TCRdb's version includes in-frame clones alone and lacks a portion of them. Of some 100,000 clones in the sample, roughly 84% were seen once. The data were taken from a study of cytomegalovirus exposure and HLA in healthy donors. About the study: Previous work identified 95 million to 120 million unique TCR beta sequences from around 200 million T cells.

Per germline, CDR1 SGHRS and CDR2 YFSETQ. The CDR3 is 15 amino acids. V was clipped by 1 base and J by 5 bases, with 16 bases between them. Whole-study findings and limits: Another analysis was done later, and it associated more than 15,000 TCR beta sequences with HLA alleles at 0.05 false discovery rate. From TCR beta sequences, most subjects' HLA-A and HLA-B alleles were reportedly predicted accurately.

The clonotype was recovered from a woman aged 18-29 years in good health and CMV-seronegative. The sequenced sample consisted of PBMCs. The J gene is TRBJ2-7, the V gene TRBV5-1, with D hard to call. Here the CDR3 reads CASSLRTALRNEQYF. The CDR3 region has the DNA TGCGCCAGCAGCTTGAGAACAGCCCTAAGGAACGAGCAGTACTTC.